Here is one TCR beta chain with its context. This record belongs to a study of blood T cell repertoires in COVID-19. Across the whole study: Sample material is recorded as cDNA or gDNA derived from T cells, B-cell-depleted T cells, or PBMCs.

Authors' analysis steps: The authors estimated nucleated cell counts from reference gene primer amplification. The data were produced by immunoSEQ multiplex PCR, yet TCRdb's version contains in-frame clones alone and is incomplete. V and J calls and clone size follow that table, whereas D and trimming were derived from the DNA. The sample shows 240,000 or so clones, roughly 89% of them seen only once. Individuals aged about 18 to 90 years were recruited from about two dozen US areas. Recovered participants had two consecutive negative NP/OP PCR tests, healthcare professional clearance, or symptom resolution. This clonotype was obtained from a man in his forties who had recovered from COVID-19. The sequenced material came from PBMCs or T cells enriched from blood (not recorded which).

CDR3 region: CASSLVSGPNSAGELFF. CDR3 sequence (DNA): TGTGCCAGCAGCTTAGTTAGCGGGCCTAACAGCGCCGGGGAGCTGTTTTTT. The J gene is TRBJ2-2, the V gene TRBV7-6, with TRBD2 matching over 7 bases. Germline trimming cut 1 base from V and 6 bases from J; bases unmatched to any gene: 11. CDR1 SGHVS and CDR2 FNYEAQ come from the germline V gene. The CDR3 sequence is 17 residues long.